This TCR beta chain stems from a study of shared clonotypes between healthy human individuals. Data came from immunoSEQ multiplex PCR; TCRdb stores just in-frame clones and leaves some out. The repertoire consists of over a million clones, with roughly 74% occurring once and the leading ten covering 0.5% to 0.65%. CDR3 size: 14 residues. CDR1 SGHRS and CDR2 YFSETQ come from the germline V gene. V lost 2 bases and J 7 bases, leaving 13 bases between the germline ends. The chain recombines TRBV5-1 with TRBJ2-1; either TRBD1 or TRBD2 may fit D (7 bases each). The sequence was obtained from a man aged 18 to 29 in good health. Some clones in this sample may be carry-over from other donors' samples. The specimen sequenced was memory CD4+ T cells from PBMCs. Subset indicated: CD45RA-negative fraction. As DNA, the CDR3 is TGCGCCAGCAGCTTAGCGGGACAGCAAAATGAGCAGTTCTTC. The encoded protein is CASSLAGQQNEQFF.